Below are 14 T cell receptor beta chains sequenced from a single sample in a study of spatial heterogeneity in lung cancer. TCRdb reprocessed the 5' RACE reads with MiXCR, giving one entry per CDR3 protein. In the table there are tens of thousands of distinct CDR3 sequences, 12% of which are singletons. Time point noted: sample taken at primary tumor resection. Sequencing was performed on whole RNA extracted from tumor and nontumor lung tissue, or from frozen PBMC, and the material was left unsorted. The sample in question was PBMCs, obtained at surgery. These receptor sequences come from a female donor with early-stage non-small cell lung cancer.

This clonotype was recorded many times. This rearrangement joins TRBV6-2 or TRBV6-3 to TRBJ1-1; D possibly corresponds to TRBD1 (5 bases). There are 13 residues in the CDR3. Trimming shortened V by 5 bases and J by 5 bases, and 12 bases separated the two germline ends. Germline V gives CDR1 MNHEY, CDR2 SVGEGT. CDR3 nucleotide sequence: TGTGCCAGCAGTCCTGGGCGGGGGACTGAAGCTTTCTTT. Its translation is CASSPGRGTEAFF.

The J gene is TRBJ2-4, the V gene TRBV7-8; TRBD2 matches at 9 bases. Germline trimming cut 1 base from V and 1 base from J; bases unmatched to any gene: 11. Germline assignment: CDR1 SGHVS and CDR2 FQNEAQ. CDR3 length: 19 residues. The CDR3 reads CASSLGGGAVWSAKNIQYF. CDR3 bases: TGTGCCAGCAGCTTAGGCGGGGGGGCCGTTTGGTCGGCCAAAAACATTCAGTACTTC.

This rearrangement joins TRBV9 to TRBJ2-2; D not certain. The CDR3 is 14 residues long. Trimming stripped 0 bases from V and 3 bases from J, with 6 bases between. Germline V gives CDR1 SGDLS, CDR2 YYNGEE. CDR3 sequence: CASSVVLDTGELFF. The CDR3 DNA reads TGTGCCAGCAGCGTAGTCCTAGACACCGGGGAGCTGTTTTTT. Full variable domain (rest looked up from reference TRBV9 and TRBJ2-2): DSGVTQTPKHLITATGQRVTLRCSPRSGDLSVYWYQQSLDQGLQFLIQYYNGEERAKGNILERFSAQQFPDLHSELNLSSLELGDSALYFCASSVVLDTGELFFGEGSRLTVL.

This clonotype was recorded at least ten times. The chain has TRBV7-2 and TRBJ1-6; D gene unclear. The CDR3 spans 14 residues. Germline CDR1 and CDR2: SGHTA and FQGNSA. Trimming took 5 bases from V and 8 from J, leaving 13 bases between them. For the CDR3, the DNA is TGTGCCAGCAGCCTCGAGATCAGGCATTCACCCCTCCACTTT. Translated: CASSLEIRHSPLHF. Filled out from reference TRBV7-2 and TRBJ1-6, the complete variable domain reads GAGVSQSPSNKVTEKGKDVELRCDPISGHTALYWYRQSLGQGLEFLIYFQGNSAPDKSGLPSDRFSAERTGGSVSTLTIQRTQQEDSAVYLCASSLEIRHSPLHFGNGTRLTVT.

This sequence joins TRBV9 and TRBJ1-3; no definite D call. This CDR3 comprises 17 residues. Trimming took off 0 bases at V and 0 bases at J, with 13 bases between the two ends. The V gene's germline CDR1 is SGDLS and CDR2 YYNGEE. In DNA, the CDR3 is TGTGCCAGCAGCGTAGCTCCGGTTGGGAGCTCTGGAAACACCATATATTTT. The encoded protein is CASSVAPVGSSGNTIYF.

V gene TRBV4-1 combines with J gene TRBJ2-1; tentative D call: TRBD1 (5 bases). CDR3 length: 15 amino acids. Trimming cost V 1 base and J 9 bases, with 16 bases left between them. CDR1 is MGHRA, CDR2 YSYEKL, per germline. CDR3 sequence (DNA): TGCGCCAGCAGCCAAGGAGTTTCAGGGTTAGGTGAGCAGTTCTTC. Translation gives CASSQGVSGLGEQFF.

The J gene is TRBJ2-5, the V gene TRBV5-1; a possible D gene is TRBD2 (6 bases). Germline assignment: CDR1 SGHRS and CDR2 YFSETQ. V lost 3 bases, J lost 0 bases, and 12 bases lay in between. CDR3 length equals 15 residues. The CDR3 loop is CASSWGGAYQETQYF. CDR3 bases: TGCGCCAGCAGCTGGGGCGGGGCCTACCAAGAGACCCAGTACTTC.

The gene calls are TRBV23-1 and TRBJ2-3, with TRBD1 matching 7 bases. Being an ORF, TRBV23-1 has a function that is uncertain. Unmatched junction bases numbered 9, after V lost 7 bases and J lost 2 bases. The length of the CDR3 is 15 residues. The CDR3 DNA follows: TGCGCCAGCAAAGGGACAGCACAAAACACAGATACGCAGTATTTT. This gives the protein CASKGTAQNTDTQYF.

This clonotype showed up just a few times. V usage is TRBV7-2 and J usage is TRBJ2-5, with 16 bases lining up with TRBD2. This CDR3 is built from 17 residues. V trimming: 5 bases; J trimming: 3 bases; junction bases outside the gene matches: 6. Germline V gene sequence: CDR1 SGHTA, CDR2 FQGNSA. In DNA, the CDR3 is TGTGCCAGCAGCCCGGGGACTAGCGGGGGGGCGGAAGAGACCCAGTACTTC. Residues: CASSPGTSGGAEETQYF.

In its sample, this clonotype was seen many times. The chain uses TRBV20-1 and TRBJ2-7; the match to TRBD2 covers 11 bases. Germline V gene data show CDR1 as DFQATT and CDR2 as SNEGSKA (reference sequence). The length of the CDR3 is 17 residues. The V segment lost 2 bases and the J segment 3 bases; nucleotides outside the gene matches: 12. The CDR3 protein is CSARSNIAGGSLYEQYF. Written as DNA, the CDR3 is TGCAGTGCTAGATCTAATATAGCGGGGGGGAGTCTCTACGAGCAGTACTTC.

This rearrangement joins TRBV7-2 to TRBJ2-1, with TRBD2 identical over 8 bases. The CDR3 covers 14 residues. With V trimmed by 3 bases and J by 6 bases, 4 bases remained unmatched. CDR1 is SGHTA and CDR2 is FQGNSA in the germline V gene. CDR3 in amino acids: CASSLGLVGNEQFF. The DNA for the CDR3 is TGTGCCAGCAGCTTGGGACTAGTGGGCAATGAGCAGTTCTTC.

V usage is TRBV20-1 and J usage is TRBJ1-2; D unclear. Trimming removed 6 bases at V and 1 base at J, with 9 bases between. CDR3 length: 12 residues. Germline V gives CDR1 DFQATT, CDR2 SNEGSKA (reference sequence). Here the CDR3 reads CSAVGSNYGYTF. In DNA form, the CDR3 reads TGCAGTGCCGTCGGAAGTAACTATGGCTACACCTTC.

This clonotype was observed many times. This rearrangement joins TRBV7-9 to TRBJ2-1; D may be TRBD2 (5 bases). The CDR3 is made up of 15 amino acids. Trimming removed 2 bases at V and 4 bases at J, with 12 bases between. From germline, CDR1 is SEHNR and CDR2 FQNEAQ (reference sequence). The CDR3 region has the DNA TGTGCCAGCAGCTTACCGGGATGGGCTTACAATGAGCAGTTCTTC. Protein: CASSLPGWAYNEQFF.

The chain combines TRBV20-1 with TRBJ2-5; TRBD2 matches at 15 bases. V trimming: 5 bases; J trimming: 5 bases; junction bases outside the gene matches: 9. This CDR3 region has 16 residues. Germline CDR1 DFQATT, CDR2 SNEGSKA (reference sequence). CDR3 nucleotide sequence: TGCAGTGCTCTCGGACTAGCGGGGGGGCTTGGCGAGACCCAGTACTTC. Protein: CSALGLAGGLGETQYF.